One T cell receptor beta chain is described in this entry. The clone's antigen remains unknown. Per-base qualities were not stored, and no clone one base away is much larger. These data originate in a study of sequential checkpoint blockade in melanoma (dated by TCRdb to between 2018 and 2021). In terms of the full investigation: Patients were assigned by 1:1 randomization to either first-line nivolumab followed by ipilimumab (arm A) or ipilimumab followed by nivolumab (arm B). Both trial sequences were followed by maintenance nivolumab.

The treatment or condition label of this sample denotes: randomized to nivolumab then ipilimumab (arm A) or the reverse (arm B). None of the trial patients had been given prior DNA-damaging chemotherapy. Thawed PBMCs were sorted on a FACS Aria II flow cytometer to isolate live CD3+CD8+ cells negative for CD19 and CD56. Samples were obtained from patients with melanoma enrolled in CheckMate 064, a randomized, open-label phase II trial of sequential checkpoint blockade. Peripheral blood mononuclear cells were obtained through leukapheresis, purified using Ficoll-Paque, and frozen in human serum containing roughly 10% DMSO. Immediately after sorting, the purity of sorted blood CD3+CD8+ cells was verified to be >98%, after which DNA was extracted. TCRbeta CDR3 regions were immunosequenced from genomic DNA with the immunoSEQ Assay. Before high-throughput sequencing, the genomic DNA was amplified using bias-controlled multiplex PCR. The study's processing was this. To quantify the absolute abundance of each unique TCRbeta CDR3 region, the sequences were collapsed and filtered. Clonality was defined as 1 minus Pielou's evenness and was calculated using productive rearrangements only. A previously published method was used to identify clones whose frequencies were significantly greater in on-treatment samples than in baseline samples. This is the immuneACCESS table as TCRdb keeps it, with only in-frame sequences that have V and J called. A part of the clones is gone; compared with another copy, unresolved V genes explain less than half, and the rest is unexplained. The V and J calls and clone size come from that table; D and trimming were worked out from the DNA. Counted in this sample were 20,000 or so clones; roughly 73% of them appeared once. Clones ranked in the top ten supply about 20% of the sample.

The full study reports these points: The model for predicting response that combines TCR metrics with mutation burden needs to be validated in larger, independent patient cohorts.

Sequences LNHDA (CDR1) and SQIVND (CDR2) are obtained from the germline V gene (reference sequence). Compared with germline, V lacks 4 bases and J lacks 4 bases; bases without a gene match: 5. Taken from cysteine to phenylalanine, the CDR3 has 14 residues. Kept here is only the CDR3 DNA, which spans 42 bases and is read in frame from base 1. This sample comprised CD8+ T cells sorted from blood (inferred from file names), obtained from a patient given nivolumab and ipilimumab in sequence. The sequence came from a human donor with melanoma. The chain is encoded by TRBV19 joined to TRBJ2-7; 9 central bases correspond to TRBD1. The CDR3 reads as follows: CASSRGQGRYEQYF. The sequence in DNA is TGTGCCAGTAGTAGGGGACAGGGAAGATACGAGCAGTACTTC.